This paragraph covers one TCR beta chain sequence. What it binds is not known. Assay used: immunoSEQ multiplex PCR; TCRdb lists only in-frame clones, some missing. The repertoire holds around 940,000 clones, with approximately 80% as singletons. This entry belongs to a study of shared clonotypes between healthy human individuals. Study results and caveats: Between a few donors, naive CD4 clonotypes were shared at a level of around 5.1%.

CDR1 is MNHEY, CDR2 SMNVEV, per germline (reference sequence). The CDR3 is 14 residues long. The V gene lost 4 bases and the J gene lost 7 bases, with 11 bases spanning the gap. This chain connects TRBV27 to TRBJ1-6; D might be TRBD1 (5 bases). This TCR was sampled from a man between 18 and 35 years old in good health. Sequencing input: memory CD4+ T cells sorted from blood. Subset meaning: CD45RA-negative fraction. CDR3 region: CASSYTGPNSPLHF. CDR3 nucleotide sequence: TGTGCCAGCAGTTATACAGGCCCCAATTCACCCCTCCACTTT.